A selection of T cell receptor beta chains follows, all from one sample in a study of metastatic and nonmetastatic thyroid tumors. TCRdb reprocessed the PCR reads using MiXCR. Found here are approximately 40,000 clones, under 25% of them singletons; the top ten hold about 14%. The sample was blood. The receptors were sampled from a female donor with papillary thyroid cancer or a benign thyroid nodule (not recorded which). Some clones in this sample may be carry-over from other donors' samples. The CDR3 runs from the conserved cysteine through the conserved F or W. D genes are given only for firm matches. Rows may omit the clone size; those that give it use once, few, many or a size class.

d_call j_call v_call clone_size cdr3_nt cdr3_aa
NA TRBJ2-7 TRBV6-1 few TGTGCCAGCAGCAGCCGGGACGGCTACGAGCAGTACTTC CASSSRDGYEQYF
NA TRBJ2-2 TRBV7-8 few TGTGCCAGCAGCTATAGGATGGGCGGGGATCTCACCGGGGAGCTGTTTTTT CASSYRMGGDLTGELFF
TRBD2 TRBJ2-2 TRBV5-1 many TGCGCCAGCAGCTTGGAATCGGGAGGAGACACCGGGGAGCTGTTTTTT CASSLESGGDTGELFF
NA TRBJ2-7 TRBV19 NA TGTGCCAGTAGTATGGTGACATCTCCCTCCTACGAGCAGTACTTC CASSMVTSPSYEQYF
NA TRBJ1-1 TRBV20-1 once TGCAGTGCTAGAGATCTAGGCGTCCTATTGCGTGACACTGAAGCTTTCTTT CSARDLGVLLRDTEAFF
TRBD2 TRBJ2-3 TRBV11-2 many TGTGCCAGCAGCTCAGGAATAGCGGGAGTGGGAGATACGCAGTATTTT CASSSGIAGVGDTQYF
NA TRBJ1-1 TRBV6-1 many TGTGCCAGCAGTGCAGGAATGAACACTGAAGCTTTCTTT CASSAGMNTEAFF
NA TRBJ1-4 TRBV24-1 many TGTGCCACCAGTGATCGACACGGAGTTAATGAAAAACTGTTTTTT CATSDRHGVNEKLFF
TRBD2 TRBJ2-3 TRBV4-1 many TGCGCCAGCAGCCAAGATCTGGCGGGGGGAGATACGCAGTATTTT CASSQDLAGGDTQYF
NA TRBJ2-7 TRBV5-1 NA TGCGCCAGCAGCTCCGGTGTATTCTACGAGCAGTACTTC CASSSGVFYEQYF
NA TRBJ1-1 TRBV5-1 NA TGCGCCAGCCGTACAGGGTTGAACACTGAAGCTTTCTTT CASRTGLNTEAFF
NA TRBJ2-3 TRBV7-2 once TGTGCCAGCAGCTTAGGTTGGGGGGAGTTACAGTATTTT CASSLGWGELQYF
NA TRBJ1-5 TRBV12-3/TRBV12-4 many TGTGCCAGCAGTCCCCCCGAATACCGGGACAGCAATCAGCCCCAGCATTTT CASSPPEYRDSNQPQHF
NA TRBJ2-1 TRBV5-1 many TGCGCCAGCAGCTTGGCCGGGGGAACTACCAATGAGCAGTTCTTC CASSLAGGTTNEQFF
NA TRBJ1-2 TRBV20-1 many TGCAGTGCTACGGGCCACGAAAATGGCTACACCTTC CSATGHENGYTF
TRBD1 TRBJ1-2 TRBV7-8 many TGTGCCAGCAGCTTAACGACAGGGGTTAGGTATGGCTACACCTTC CASSLTTGVRYGYTF
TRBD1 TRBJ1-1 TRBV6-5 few TGTGCCAGCAGTTATTCGGGGTTGGTGGGACAGGGGTACACTGAAGCTTTCTTT CASSYSGLVGQGYTEAFF
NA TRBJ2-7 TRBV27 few TGTGCCAGCAGTTCCGGGAACTCCTACGAGCAGTACTTC CASSSGNSYEQYF
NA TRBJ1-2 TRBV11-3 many TGTGCCAGCAGCTTAGGCGAGAGGGACGGGGGCTACACCTTC CASSLGERDGGYTF
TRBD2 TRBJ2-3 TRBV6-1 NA TGTGCCAGCAGTGAAGCGGGAGGGAGGGCATATACGCAGTATTTT CASSEAGGRAYTQYF
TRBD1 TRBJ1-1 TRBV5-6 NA TGTGCCTCGGAGGGACAGTTGATGGGCACTGAAGCCTTCTTT CASEGQLMGTEAFF
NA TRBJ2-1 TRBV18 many TGTGCCAGCTCACCAGGCCAGATGCAGCCGTTCTTC CASSPGQMQPFF
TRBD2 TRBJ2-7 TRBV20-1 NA TGCAGTGCTAGTTTCCGGGGGGCCTACGAGCAGTACTTC CSASFRGAYEQYF
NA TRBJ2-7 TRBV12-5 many TGTGCTAGTGGTTTGGTAGGGATACAATACGAGCAGTACTTC CASGLVGIQYEQYF
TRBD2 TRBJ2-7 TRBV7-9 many TGTGCCAGCAGCTTTACTCTCGGGGCGGGAGTATACGAGCAGTACTTC CASSFTLGAGVYEQYF
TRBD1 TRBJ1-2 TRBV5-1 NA TGCGCCAGCAGCCAAATGACAGGGAGTAGCTACACCTTC CASSQMTGSSYTF
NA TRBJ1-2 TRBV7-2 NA TGTGCCAGCAGCTTAGTCAATCATGGCTACACCTTC CASSLVNHGYTF
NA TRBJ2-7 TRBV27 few TGTGCCAGCAGTTTAATCTGGAAATACGAGCATTACTTC CASSLIWKYEHYF
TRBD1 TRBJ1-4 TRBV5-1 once TGCGCCGGCAGCTTGGAGACAGGGTCGCTTGGTAATGAAAAACTGTTTTTT CAGSLETGSLGNEKLFF